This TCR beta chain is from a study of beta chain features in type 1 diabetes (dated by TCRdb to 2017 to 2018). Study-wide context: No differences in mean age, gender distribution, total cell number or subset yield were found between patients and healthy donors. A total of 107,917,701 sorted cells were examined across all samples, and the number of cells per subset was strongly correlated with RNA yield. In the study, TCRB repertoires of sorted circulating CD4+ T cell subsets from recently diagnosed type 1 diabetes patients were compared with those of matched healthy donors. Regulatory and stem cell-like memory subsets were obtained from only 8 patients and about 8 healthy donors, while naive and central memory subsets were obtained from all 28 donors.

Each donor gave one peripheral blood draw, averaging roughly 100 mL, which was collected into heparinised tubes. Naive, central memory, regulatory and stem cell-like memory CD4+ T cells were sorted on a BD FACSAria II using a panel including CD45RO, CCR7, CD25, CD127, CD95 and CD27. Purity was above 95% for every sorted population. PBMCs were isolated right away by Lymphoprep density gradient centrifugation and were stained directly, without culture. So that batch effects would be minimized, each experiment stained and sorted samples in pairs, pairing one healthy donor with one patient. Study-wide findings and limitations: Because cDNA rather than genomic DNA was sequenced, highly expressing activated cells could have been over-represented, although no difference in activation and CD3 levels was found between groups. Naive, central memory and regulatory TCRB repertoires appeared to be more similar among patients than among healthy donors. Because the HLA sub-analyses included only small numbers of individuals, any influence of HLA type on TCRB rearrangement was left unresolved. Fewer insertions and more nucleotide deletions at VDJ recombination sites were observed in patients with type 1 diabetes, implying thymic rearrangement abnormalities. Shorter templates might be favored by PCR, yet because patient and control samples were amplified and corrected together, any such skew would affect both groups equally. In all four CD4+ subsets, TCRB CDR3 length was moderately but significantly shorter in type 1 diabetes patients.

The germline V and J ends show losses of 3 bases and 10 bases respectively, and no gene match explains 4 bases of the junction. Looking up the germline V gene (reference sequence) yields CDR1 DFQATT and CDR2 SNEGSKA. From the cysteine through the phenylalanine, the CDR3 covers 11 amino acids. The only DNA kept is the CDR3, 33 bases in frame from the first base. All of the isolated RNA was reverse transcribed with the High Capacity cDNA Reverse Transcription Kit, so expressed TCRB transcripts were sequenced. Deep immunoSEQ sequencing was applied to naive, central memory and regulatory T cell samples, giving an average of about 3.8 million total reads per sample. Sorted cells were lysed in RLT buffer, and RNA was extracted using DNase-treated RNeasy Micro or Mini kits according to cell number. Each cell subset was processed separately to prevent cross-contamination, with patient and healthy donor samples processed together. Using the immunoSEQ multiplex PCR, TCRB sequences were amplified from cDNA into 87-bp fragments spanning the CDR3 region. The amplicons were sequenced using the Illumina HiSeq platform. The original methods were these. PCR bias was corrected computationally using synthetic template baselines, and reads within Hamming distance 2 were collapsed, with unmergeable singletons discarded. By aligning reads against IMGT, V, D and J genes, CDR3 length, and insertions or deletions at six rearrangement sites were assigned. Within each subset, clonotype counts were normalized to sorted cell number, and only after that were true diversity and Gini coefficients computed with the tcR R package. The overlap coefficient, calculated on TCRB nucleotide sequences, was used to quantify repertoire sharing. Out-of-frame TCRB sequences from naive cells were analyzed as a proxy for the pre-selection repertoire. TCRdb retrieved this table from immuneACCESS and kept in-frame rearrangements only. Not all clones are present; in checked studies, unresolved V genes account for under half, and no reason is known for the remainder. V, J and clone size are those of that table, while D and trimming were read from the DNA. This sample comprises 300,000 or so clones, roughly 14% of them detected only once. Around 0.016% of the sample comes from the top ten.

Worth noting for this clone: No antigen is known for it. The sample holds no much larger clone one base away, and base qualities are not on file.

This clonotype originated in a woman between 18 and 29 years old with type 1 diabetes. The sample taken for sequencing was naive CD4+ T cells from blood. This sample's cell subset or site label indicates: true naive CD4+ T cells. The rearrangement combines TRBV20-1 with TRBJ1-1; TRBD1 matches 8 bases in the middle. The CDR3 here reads CSAREDRAAFF. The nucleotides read TGCAGTGCTAGGGAGGACAGGGCAGCTTTCTTT.